This T cell receptor (beta chain) is drawn from a study of regulatory T cells in long-lasting Graves disease. The study, taken as a whole, reports: Having few samples may have compromised the accuracy.

The time point is: newly diagnosed GD, antithyroid drugs for less than 3 months. RNA extracted from PBMCs served as the sequencing template. Building of the TCR beta libraries involved iRepertoire HTBI primers and Arm-PCR of CDR3 regions. TCRdb ran MiXCR on the multiplex PCR reads and lists one entry per CDR3 protein. The repertoire holds about 520,000 distinct CDR3 sequences, with 12% as singletons. On this clonotype itself: Antigen: not known. An end of the junction differs from the germline gene, which may be a read error.

The CDR3 runs 13 residues. The germline CDR1 and CDR2 sequences are MNHEY and SMNVEV (reference sequence). These data were also reused for a study on T cells in Graves' hyperthyroidism and ophthalmopathy.

The receptor was isolated from a woman aged 25 to 39 with Graves disease. The input for sequencing was peripheral blood mononuclear cells (PBMCs), taken at new diagnosis, from a patient treated with antithyroid drugs. The chain is built from TRBV27 and TRBJ1-1, with D unresolved. The CDR3, as DNA: TGTGCCAGCAGTTCCCGGATAAACACTGAAGCTTCCTTT. Translated, it gives CASSSRINTEASF.